These T cell receptor beta chains were read from a single sample in a study of T-cell reconstitution after alpha-beta-depleted transplantation in children. TCRdb re-called the PCR reads through MiXCR, storing one row per CDR3 protein. Of hundreds of thousands of distinct CDR3 sequences in the sample, about a sixth were seen once. The source was PBMCs from the stem cell graft donor, collected from the stem cell graft. The receptors shown here come from a human donor who donated a stem cell graft to a child with acute lymphoblastic leukemia. The CDR3 runs from the conserved cysteine through the conserved F or W. D genes are given only for firm matches. The size field is filled for only some rows; it gives once, few, many or a size class.

v_gene: TRBV20-1
abundance: few
j_gene: TRBJ2-1
d_gene: NA
CDR3aa: CSARSSPGTHLFQQFF

v_gene: TRBV19
abundance: few
j_gene: TRBJ1-1
d_gene: NA
CDR3aa: CASTGMNTEAFF

v_gene: TRBV20-1
abundance: NA
j_gene: TRBJ2-5
d_gene: TRBD2
CDR3aa: CSELGTSGGAQYF

v_gene: TRBV25-1
abundance: few
j_gene: TRBJ2-5
d_gene: TRBD1
CDR3aa: CASSFQFVEGQYETQYF

v_gene: TRBV24-1
abundance: NA
j_gene: TRBJ2-2
d_gene: TRBD2
CDR3aa: CATSVGMTSGNLWKGGELFF

v_gene: TRBV7-9
abundance: few
j_gene: TRBJ2-1
d_gene: TRBD2
CDR3aa: CASSLRIAGGNEQFF

v_gene: TRBV18
abundance: few
j_gene: TRBJ2-3
d_gene: TRBD1
CDR3aa: CASSDGTGGATDTQYF

v_gene: TRBV20-1
abundance: NA
j_gene: TRBJ2-7
d_gene: NA
CDR3aa: CSAPWGAFRSYEQYF

v_gene: TRBV12-3/TRBV12-4
abundance: NA
j_gene: TRBJ2-5
d_gene: NA
CDR3aa: CASRAAGSRETQYF

v_gene: TRBV5-1
abundance: NA
j_gene: TRBJ2-3
d_gene: NA
CDR3aa: CATTTAKPDTQYF

v_gene: TRBV29-1
abundance: few
j_gene: TRBJ1-2
d_gene: NA
CDR3aa: CSVVPGYTF

v_gene: TRBV4-1
abundance: NA
j_gene: TRBJ1-2
d_gene: NA
CDR3aa: CASSLLPGNYGYTF

v_gene: TRBV7-6
abundance: few
j_gene: TRBJ2-7
d_gene: NA
CDR3aa: CASSLLAAQPYEQYF

v_gene: TRBV2
abundance: NA
j_gene: TRBJ1-2
d_gene: TRBD1
CDR3aa: CASSPIGQGVSLGGYTF

v_gene: TRBV28
abundance: NA
j_gene: TRBJ2-2
d_gene: NA
CDR3aa: CASSLYPSVDGELFF

v_gene: TRBV3-1
abundance: NA
j_gene: TRBJ2-6
d_gene: NA
CDR3aa: CASSQESGANVLTF

v_gene: TRBV10-3
abundance: few
j_gene: TRBJ2-3
d_gene: NA
CDR3aa: CAISARASTDTQYF

v_gene: TRBV25-1
abundance: NA
j_gene: TRBJ2-7
d_gene: TRBD1
CDR3aa: CASRGTGGRDEQYF